This TCR beta chain comes out of a study of T cell responses to AZD1222 COVID-19 vaccine. Study findings and constraints: Unmutated variant regions are reportedly targeted by nearly half of spike-specific TCRs. Only after the peak T cell response were repertoires sampled. Clonal diversity was possibly underestimated; the donors were predominantly white British and more often female.

As for this clone: The antigen is undetermined.

CDR1 and CDR2 from the germline V gene are SGHRS and YFSETQ. Between the trimmed V and J ends, which lost 4 bases and 2 bases, there was a span of 3 bases. The CDR3 sequence is 11 residues long. Sequencing was performed with immunoSEQ multiplex PCR; in TCRdb, only in-frame clones are kept and a portion is missing. The data contain roughly 160,000 clones, 88% of them seen just once; the ten biggest clones take up more than 5%. Specimen: peripheral blood, collected on day 0 of AZD1222 vaccination. The rearrangement joins TRBV5-1 to TRBJ2-5; D not certain. The TCR sequence derives from an adult in good health. The CDR3 sequence is CASSMQETQYF. For the CDR3, the DNA is TGCGCCAGCAGCATGCAAGAGACCCAGTACTTC.